This TCR beta chain derives from a study of post-analysis software for immune sequencing data. About the research overall: Recorded subtypes: relapsing-remitting, secondary progressive, progressive-relapsing; some patients unannotated. General study points: Among roughly five TRBV segments more frequent in patients than controls were TRBV5-6, TRBV5-1 and TRBV20-1.

Germline V gene sequence: CDR1 SQVTM, CDR2 ANQGSEA. The CDR3 length is 13 residues. Unmatched junction bases numbered 7, after V lost 7 bases and J lost 2 bases. In its sample, this clonotype was seen a few times. Its antigen is unidentified. Unique molecular identifiers were present in the TCR beta cDNA libraries. About 500,000 cDNA molecules were obtained from about 0.98 to 11 million T cells. TCRdb recomputed calls from the PCR reads with MiXCR, one row per CDR3 protein. This table has about 460,000 distinct CDR3 sequences, approximately 46% appearing once. Sequenced material: blood. The chain recombines TRBV29-1 with TRBJ2-7, with 8 bases matching TRBD1. The source is a girl under 18 with multiple sclerosis. CDR3 DNA: TGCAGCGGCGGACAGGGAGTCACCTACGAGCAGTACTTC. This sequence encodes CSGGQGVTYEQYF.